This passage covers 2 T cell receptor beta chains from one sample sequenced in a study of spatial heterogeneity in lung cancer. Time point reported: sample taken at primary tumor resection. Unsorted samples of tumor, nontumor lung or frozen PBMC had their whole RNA sequenced. Each CDR3 protein gets one entry after TCRdb re-called the 5' RACE reads with MiXCR. The table records tens of thousands of distinct CDR3 sequences, 5.2% of them present only once. Source: PBMCs, taken at surgery. These receptor sequences come from a female donor with early-stage non-small cell lung cancer.

This clonotype appeared many times. The chain uses TRBV5-1 and TRBJ2-1, with TRBD2 matching over 7 bases. This CDR3 spans 15 amino acids. Unmatched junction bases numbered 6, after V lost 4 bases and J lost 2 bases. The germline gives CDR1 SGHRS, CDR2 YFSETQ. DNA of the CDR3: TGCGCCAGCAGCCGGGGACTACAAACCTACAATGAGCAGTTCTTC. Its translation: CASSRGLQTYNEQFF.

This clonotype was picked up many times. V usage is TRBV29-1 and J usage is TRBJ2-7, with D possibly matching TRBD1 (5 bases). Germline V gives CDR1 SQVTM, CDR2 ANQGSEA. CDR3 length equals 13 residues. Trimming pared 7 bases from V and 2 bases from J, leaving 15 bases between. CDR3 sequence: CSAIDRNPYEQYF. The CDR3 DNA reads as TGCAGCGCCATCGACAGAAACCCCTACGAGCAGTACTTC.